This T cell receptor beta chain was identified during a study of OX40 agonist ivuxolimab in advanced cancers. Study summary: Partial responses were achieved by three patients: one hepatocellular carcinoma, two cutaneous melanoma.

This CDR3 is built from 14 residues. Germline V gene sequence: CDR1 LNHDA, CDR2 SQIVND (reference sequence). The V end lost 5 bases, the J end lost 1 base, and 12 bases lay between the germline ends. Profiled with immunoSEQ multiplex PCR; TCRdb holds only in-frame clones, not every one. Counted here are roughly 28,000 clones, more than 75% occurring once; the ten biggest clones make up around 15%. Concerning this clone itself: Antigen unknown.

Study observations and caveats: At doses 0.1 to 3.0 mg/kg, CD4+ and CD8+ clones expanded. In a subset of nonresponders, normalized T-cell clonal expansion was also low.

On cycle 4 day 1 and cycle 7 day 1, as well as at baseline, blood was sampled. This sequence originates from an adult with an advanced solid tumor such as melanoma, head and neck, liver or kidney cancer. The source material was CD4+ or CD8+ T cells sorted from blood, sampled in a trial of the OX40 agonist ivuxolimab. The V gene is TRBV19, the J gene TRBJ2-7; D is possibly TRBD1 (5 bases). The CDR3 DNA sequence: TGTGCCAGTAGTCCGTCAGCAGGGTCCTACGAGCAGTACTTC. This codes for CASSPSAGSYEQYF.